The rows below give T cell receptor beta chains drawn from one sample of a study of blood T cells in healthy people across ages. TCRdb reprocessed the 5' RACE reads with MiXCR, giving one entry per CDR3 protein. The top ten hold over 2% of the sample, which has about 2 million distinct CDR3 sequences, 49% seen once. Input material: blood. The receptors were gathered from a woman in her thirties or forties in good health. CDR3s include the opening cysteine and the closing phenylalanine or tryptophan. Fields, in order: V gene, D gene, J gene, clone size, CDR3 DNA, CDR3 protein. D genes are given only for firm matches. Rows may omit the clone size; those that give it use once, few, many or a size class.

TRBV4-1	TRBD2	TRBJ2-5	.	TGCGCCAGCAGCCGCCTGACTAGCGGGGGTCAAGAGACCCAGTACTTC	CASSRLTSGGQETQYF
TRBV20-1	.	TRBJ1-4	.	TGCAGTGCTAGAGGGCTCAGGGAGGAAAAACTGTTTTTT	CSARGLREEKLFF
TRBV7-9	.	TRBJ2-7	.	TGTGCCAGGGCGGGCTATAGGCCCGACAGTACGTACGAGCAGTACTTC	CARAGYRPDSTYEQYF
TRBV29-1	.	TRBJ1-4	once	TGCAGCGTTGAAAGTATAGGCTCTAATGAAAAACTGTTTTTT	CSVESIGSNEKLFF
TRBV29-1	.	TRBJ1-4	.	TGCAGCGTTGGGGCGGCGAACGAAAAACTGTTTTTT	CSVGAANEKLFF
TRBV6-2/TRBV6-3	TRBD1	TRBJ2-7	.	TGTGCCAGCAGTCGACAGGGGTTGTCCACCTACGAGCAGTACTTC	CASSRQGLSTYEQYF
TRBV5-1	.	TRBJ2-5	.	TGCGCCAGCAGCTTGGCCTTTCAGCCTGAAGAGACCCAGTACTTC	CASSLAFQPEETQYF
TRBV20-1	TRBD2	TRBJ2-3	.	TGCAGTGCTAGTTATCTAGCGGGGGTGGGGGATACGCAGTATTTT	CSASYLAGVGDTQYF
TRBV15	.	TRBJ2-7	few	TGTGCCACCAGCAGAGGTACTGGGGGCCTCTTGTACGAGCAGTACTTC	CATSRGTGGLLYEQYF
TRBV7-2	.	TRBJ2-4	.	TGTGCCAGCAGCTTGCCACAGGGATGGGGAAACATTCAGTACTTC	CASSLPQGWGNIQYF
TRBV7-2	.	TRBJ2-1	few	TGTGCCAGCAGCTTAGGGCCCGAGGATAATGAGCAGTTCTTC	CASSLGPEDNEQFF
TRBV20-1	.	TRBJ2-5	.	TGCAGTGCTAGAGATGATGGGGCGGGTGGCAATGAGCAGTACTTC	CSARDDGAGGNEQYF
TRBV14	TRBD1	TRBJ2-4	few	TGTGCCAGCAGCCCGACAGGGGTCAAAAACATTCAGTACTTC	CASSPTGVKNIQYF
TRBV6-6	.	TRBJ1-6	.	TGTGCCAGCAATCACGGGAAATCACCCCTCCACTTT	CASNHGKSPLHF
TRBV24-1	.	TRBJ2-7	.	TGTGCCACCAGTGCGCAGGGGGGTGTCGAGCAGTACTTC	CATSAQGGVEQYF
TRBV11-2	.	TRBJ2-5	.	TGTGCCAGCAGCTACCGGGACATTTTACAGACCCAGTACTTC	CASSYRDILQTQYF
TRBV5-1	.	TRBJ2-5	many	TGCGCCAGCAGCCTAGCCGGGTCAGAGACCCAGTACTTC	CASSLAGSETQYF
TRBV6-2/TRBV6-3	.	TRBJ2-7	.	TGTGCCAGCAGTTACTCGACGATTCCCAGTGGAGGCGAGCAGTACTTC	CASSYSTIPSGGEQYF
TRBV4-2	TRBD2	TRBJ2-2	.	TGTGCCAGCAGCCTTCGGACTAGCGGGGGCCTAAACACCGGGGAGCTGTTTTTT	CASSLRTSGGLNTGELFF
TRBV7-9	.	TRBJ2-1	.	TGTGCCAGCAGCCTCCGGGACCGAGGGGAGTTCTTC	CASSLRDRGEFF
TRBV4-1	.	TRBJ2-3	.	TGCGCCAGCAGCCAAGATAAGGAGGGGAGCCTGACAGATACGCAGTATTTT	CASSQDKEGSLTDTQYF
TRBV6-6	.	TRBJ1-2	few	TGTGCCAGCACCCCGGCGGATTGGGGCTATGGCTACACCTTC	CASTPADWGYGYTF
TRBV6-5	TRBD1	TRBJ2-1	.	TGTGCCACCCAGGACAGGGGCGGGGATGAGCAGTTCTTC	CATQDRGGDEQFF
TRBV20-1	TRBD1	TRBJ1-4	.	TGCAGTGCTATTACAGGGGGACTTAATGAAAAACTGTTTTTT	CSAITGGLNEKLFF
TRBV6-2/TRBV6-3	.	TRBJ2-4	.	TGTGCCAGCAGTTACCCCGAGGTAGAGCAGTACTTC	CASSYPEVEQYF
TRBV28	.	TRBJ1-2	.	TGTGCCAGCGCAAGCCCGGGAGCTTATGGCTACACCTTC	CASASPGAYGYTF
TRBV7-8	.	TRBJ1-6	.	TGTGCCAGCAGCTTAGAAGTACTCTCCTATAATTCACCCCTCCACTTT	CASSLEVLSYNSPLHF
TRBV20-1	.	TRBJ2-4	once	TGCAGTGCTAGCAGGGGAGCCATTCAGTACTTC	CSASRGAIQYF
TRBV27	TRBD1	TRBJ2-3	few	TGTGCCAGCAGTTCCTCCGGGACAGGGGTCAACACAGATACGCAGTATTTT	CASSSSGTGVNTDTQYF
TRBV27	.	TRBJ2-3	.	TGTGCCAGCAGAATCATAGCGGAGAACACAGATACGCAGTATTTT	CASRIIAENTDTQYF
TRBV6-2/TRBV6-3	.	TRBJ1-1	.	TGTGCCAGCAGTTATCTCCCGCGACTTATGAACACTGAAGCTTTCTTT	CASSYLPRLMNTEAFF
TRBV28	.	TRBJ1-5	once	TGTGCCAGCGGGATTCCGCCCCAGCATTTT	CASGIPPQHF
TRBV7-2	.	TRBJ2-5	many	TGTGCCAGCAGCGTTCGACATAAAGAGACCCAGTACTTC	CASSVRHKETQYF
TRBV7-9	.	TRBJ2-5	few	TGTGCCAGCAGCTTGAGTAGCGGAAAGATCCAAGAGACCCAGTACTTC	CASSLSSGKIQETQYF
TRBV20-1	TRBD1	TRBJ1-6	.	TGCAGTGCTCCGACCGGGACAGGGAATTCACCCCTCCACTTT	CSAPTGTGNSPLHF
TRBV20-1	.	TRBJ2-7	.	TGCAGTGCAAAGAAGAGGACTACCACACTCGTGGCCAATGAGCAGTACTTC	CSAKKRTTTLVANEQYF
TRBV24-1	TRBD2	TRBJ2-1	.	TGTGCCACCTCTAGCGGGGGTCCATACAATGAGCAGTTCTTC	CATSSGGPYNEQFF
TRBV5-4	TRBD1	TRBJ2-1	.	TGTGCCAGCAGTCAGACAGGGTTGACCTACAATGAGCAGTTCTTC	CASSQTGLTYNEQFF
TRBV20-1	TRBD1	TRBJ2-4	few	TGCAGTGCTAGCGGACAGGGTAGAAACATTCAGTACTTC	CSASGQGRNIQYF
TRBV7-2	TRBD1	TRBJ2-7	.	TGTGCCACGCGACAGGGACGCTACAATGAGCAGTACTTC	CATRQGRYNEQYF
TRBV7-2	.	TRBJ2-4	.	TGTGCCAGCAGCTTAATCCTAGGATTAGCCAAAAACATTCAGTACTTC	CASSLILGLAKNIQYF
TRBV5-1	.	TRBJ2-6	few	TGCGCCAGCAGCTTGGATGTAGGACCTCGGCGGTCTGGGGCCAACGTCCTGACTTTC	CASSLDVGPRRSGANVLTF
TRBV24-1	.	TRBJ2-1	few	TGTGCCACCAGTGATTTTTCCAATGAGCAGTTCTTC	CATSDFSNEQFF
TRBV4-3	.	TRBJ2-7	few	TGCGCCAGCAGCCAAGACCGGGACTCAATCTACGAGCAGTACTTC	CASSQDRDSIYEQYF
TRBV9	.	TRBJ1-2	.	TGTGCCAGCAGCCCGACTCCGGGGACTTATGGCTACACCTTC	CASSPTPGTYGYTF
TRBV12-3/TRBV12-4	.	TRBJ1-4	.	TGTGCCAGCACTCCAGGGGAGAGTGAAAAACTGTTTTTT	CASTPGESEKLFF
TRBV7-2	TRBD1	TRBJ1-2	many	TGTGCCAGCAGCAGGGGAGGGACAGGGGGCGGAACGTATGGCTACACCTTC	CASSRGGTGGGTYGYTF
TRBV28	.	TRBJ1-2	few	TGTGCCAGCAGTCCCCCATTAACCGGGACGCCTAACTATGGCTACACCTTC	CASSPPLTGTPNYGYTF
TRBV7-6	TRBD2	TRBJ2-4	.	TGTGCCAGCAGCCCAGGTGGGACTAGCAGGTACATTCAGTACTTC	CASSPGGTSRYIQYF